This TCR beta chain was obtained from a study of T cells in Graves' hyperthyroidism and ophthalmopathy. This CDR3 has 13 residues. Germline CDR1 SGHTA, CDR2 FQGTGA. V was shortened by 4 bases and J by 6 bases, with 13 bases between the two germline ends. At least 3 on the Clinical Activity Score was recorded for ophthalmopathy patients, who also had NOSPECS grade at least 4 and duration under 3 months. TCR beta CDR3 region amplification was performed from RNA transcripts. Carried out on the TCR CDR3, a first-round RT-PCR used the HTBI primer set. TCRdb re-called the multiplex PCR reads through MiXCR, storing one row per CDR3 protein. The sample consists of 550,000 to 600,000 distinct CDR3 sequences, 13% to 15% of them appearing once.

The TCR sequence derives from a woman aged 18-35 years with Graves' ophthalmopathy. The specimen sequenced was blood. V is TRBV7-3 and J is TRBJ2-7; D possibly corresponds to TRBD2 (5 bases). CDR3 DNA sequence: TGTGCCAGCAGCTCAACGAGGGATAGCGAGCAGTACTTC. The encoded protein is CASSSTRDSEQYF.